The source of this TCR beta chain is a study of T-cell memory formation after mild COVID-19. This CDR3 is built from 15 residues. Trimming cost V 0 bases and J 0 bases, with 9 bases left between them. TCR alpha and TCR beta cDNA libraries with sample barcodes and UMIs came from 5'RACE using constant-segment primers. TCRdb passed the 5' RACE reads through MiXCR, listing each CDR3 protein once. The sample contains approximately 5,000 distinct CDR3 sequences, roughly 23% of which appear only once. Findings and caveats of the study: SARS-CoV-2 specificity of second-wave clones peaking day 37 was unconfirmed. The CD4+ clones that contracted clustered mainly within CM and EM, and the CD8+ clones concentrated in EMRA.

By its share, this clonotype is medium-sized (0.01 to 0.1%). What it binds is not known. This TCR was recovered from an adult who had mild COVID-19 (a few samples of this study predate the infection). Cell type and time point are not known. The chain carries TRBV12-3 or TRBV12-4 and TRBJ2-7, with D unresolved. Sequencing input: PBMCs or a T cell subset sorted from them (not recorded which). This chain's CDR3 is CASSLALRSSYEQYF. The CDR3 DNA reads as TGTGCCAGCAGTTTAGCGCTCAGGTCCTCCTACGAGCAGTACTTC.